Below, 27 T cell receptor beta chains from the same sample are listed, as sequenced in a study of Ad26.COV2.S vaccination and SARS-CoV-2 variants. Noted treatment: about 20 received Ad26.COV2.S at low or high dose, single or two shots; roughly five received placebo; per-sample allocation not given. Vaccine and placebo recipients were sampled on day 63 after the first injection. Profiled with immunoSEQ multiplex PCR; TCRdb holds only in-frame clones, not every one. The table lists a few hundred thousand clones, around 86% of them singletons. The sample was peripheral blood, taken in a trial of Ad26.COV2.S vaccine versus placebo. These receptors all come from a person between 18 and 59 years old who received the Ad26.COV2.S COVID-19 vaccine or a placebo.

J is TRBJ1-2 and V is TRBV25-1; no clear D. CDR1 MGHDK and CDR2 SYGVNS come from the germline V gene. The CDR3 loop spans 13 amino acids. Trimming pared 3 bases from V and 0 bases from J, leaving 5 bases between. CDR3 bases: TGTGCCAGCAGTGAGACGCCTAACTATGGCTACACCTTC. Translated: CASSETPNYGYTF.

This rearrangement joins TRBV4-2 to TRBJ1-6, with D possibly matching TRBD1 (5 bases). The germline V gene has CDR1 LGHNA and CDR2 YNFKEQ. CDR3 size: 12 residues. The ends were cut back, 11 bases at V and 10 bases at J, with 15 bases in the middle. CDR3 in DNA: TGTGCCGTTGGGGACCCAGGATCACCCCTCCACTTT. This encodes CAVGDPGSPLHF.

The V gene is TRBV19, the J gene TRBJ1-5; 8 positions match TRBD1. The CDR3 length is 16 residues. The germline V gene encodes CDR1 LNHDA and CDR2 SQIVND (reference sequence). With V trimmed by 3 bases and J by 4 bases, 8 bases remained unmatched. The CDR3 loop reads CASSIRGQVLNQPQHF. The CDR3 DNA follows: TGTGCCAGTAGTATCCGGGGACAGGTATTGAATCAGCCCCAGCATTTT.

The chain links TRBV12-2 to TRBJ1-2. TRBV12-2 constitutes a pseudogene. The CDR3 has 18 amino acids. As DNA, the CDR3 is TGTGCAAGTCGCTTAGGACTAGCGGGACAGGGGTCTAACTATGGCTACACCTTC. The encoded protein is CASRLGLAGQGSNYGYTF.

The CDR3 bases are TGTGCCAGCAGCGAGGGACAAGGGGGGACTGAAGCTTTCTTT. Translation gives CASSEGQGGTEAFF. The rearrangement joins TRBV9 to TRBJ1-1; D may be TRBD1 (6 bases). The CDR3 consists of 14 residues. Per germline, CDR1 SGDLS and CDR2 YYNGEE. Trimming took off 3 bases at V and 5 bases at J, with 14 bases between the two ends.

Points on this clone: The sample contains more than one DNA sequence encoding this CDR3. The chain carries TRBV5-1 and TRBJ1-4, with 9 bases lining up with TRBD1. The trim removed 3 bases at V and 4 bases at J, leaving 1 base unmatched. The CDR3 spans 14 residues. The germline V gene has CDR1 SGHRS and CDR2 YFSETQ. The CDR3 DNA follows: TGCGCCAGCAGCTCGACAGGGGGTAATGAAAAACTGTTTTTT. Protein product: CASSSTGGNEKLFF.

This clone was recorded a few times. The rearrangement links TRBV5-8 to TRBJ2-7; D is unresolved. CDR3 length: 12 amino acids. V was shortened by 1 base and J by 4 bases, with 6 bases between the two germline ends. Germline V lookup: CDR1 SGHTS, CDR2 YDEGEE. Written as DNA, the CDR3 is TGTGCCAGCAGCTTGACGAGGTACGAGCAGTACTTC. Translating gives CASSLTRYEQYF.

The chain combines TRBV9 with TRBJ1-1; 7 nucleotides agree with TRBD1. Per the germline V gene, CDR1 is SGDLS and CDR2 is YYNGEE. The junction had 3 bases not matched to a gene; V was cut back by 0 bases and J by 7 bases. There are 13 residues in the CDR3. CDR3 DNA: TGTGCCAGCAGCGTAGAGGACAGGCTTGAAGCTTTCTTT. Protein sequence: CASSVEDRLEAFF.

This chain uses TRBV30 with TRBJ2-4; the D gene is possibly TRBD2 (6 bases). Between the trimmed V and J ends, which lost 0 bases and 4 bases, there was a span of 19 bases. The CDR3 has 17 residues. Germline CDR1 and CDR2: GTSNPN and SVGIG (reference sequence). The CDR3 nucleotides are TGTGCCTGGAGTGTCTCCGGGACTTTTATCTATAAAAACATTCAGTACTTC. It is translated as CAWSVSGTFIYKNIQYF.

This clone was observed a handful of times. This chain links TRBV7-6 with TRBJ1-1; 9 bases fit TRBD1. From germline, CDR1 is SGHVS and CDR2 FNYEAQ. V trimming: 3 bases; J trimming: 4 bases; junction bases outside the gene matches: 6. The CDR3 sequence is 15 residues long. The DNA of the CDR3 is TGTGCCAGCAGCTTTATGACAGGGGGTACCACTGAAGCTTTCTTT. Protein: CASSFMTGGTTEAFF.

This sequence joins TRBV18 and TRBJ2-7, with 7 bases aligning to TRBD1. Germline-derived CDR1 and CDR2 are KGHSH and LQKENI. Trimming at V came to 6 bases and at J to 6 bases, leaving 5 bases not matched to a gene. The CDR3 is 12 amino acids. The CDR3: CASSNRGGEQYF. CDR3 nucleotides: TGTGCCAGCTCGAACAGGGGCGGCGAGCAGTACTTC.

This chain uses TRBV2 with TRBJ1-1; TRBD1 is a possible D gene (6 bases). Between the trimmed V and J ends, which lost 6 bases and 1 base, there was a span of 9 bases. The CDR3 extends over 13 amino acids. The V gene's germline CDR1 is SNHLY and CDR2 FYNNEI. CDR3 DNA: TGTGCCAGCAGCCTGACAGGGAACACTGAAGCTTTCTTT. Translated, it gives CASSLTGNTEAFF.

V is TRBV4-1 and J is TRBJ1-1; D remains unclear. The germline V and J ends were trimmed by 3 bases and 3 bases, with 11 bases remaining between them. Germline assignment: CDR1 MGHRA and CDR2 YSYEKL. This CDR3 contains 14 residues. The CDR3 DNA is TGCGCCAGCAGCCAGAGGGAAGGAGACACTGAAGCTTTCTTT. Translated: CASSQREGDTEAFF.

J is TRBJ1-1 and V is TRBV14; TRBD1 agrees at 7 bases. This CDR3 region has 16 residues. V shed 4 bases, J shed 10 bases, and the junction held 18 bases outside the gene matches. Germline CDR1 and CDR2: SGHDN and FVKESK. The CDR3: CASSLISHRQGGRAFF. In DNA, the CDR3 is TGTGCCAGCAGCCTCATCAGCCACCGACAGGGAGGAAGAGCTTTCTTT.

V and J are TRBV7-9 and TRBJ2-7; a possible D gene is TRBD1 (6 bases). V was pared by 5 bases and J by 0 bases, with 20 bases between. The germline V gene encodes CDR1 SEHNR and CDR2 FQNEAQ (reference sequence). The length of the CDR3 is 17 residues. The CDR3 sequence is CASSPRQVKTFSYEQYF. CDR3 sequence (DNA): TGTGCCAGCAGCCCTAGACAGGTTAAAACTTTCTCCTACGAGCAGTACTTC. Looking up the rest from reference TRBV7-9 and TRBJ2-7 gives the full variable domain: DTGVSQNPRHKITKRGQNVTFRCDPISEHNRLYWYRQTLGQGPEFLTYFQNEAQLEKSRLLSDRFSAERPKGSFSTLEIQRTEQGDSAMYLCASSPRQVKTFSYEQYFGPGTRLTVT.

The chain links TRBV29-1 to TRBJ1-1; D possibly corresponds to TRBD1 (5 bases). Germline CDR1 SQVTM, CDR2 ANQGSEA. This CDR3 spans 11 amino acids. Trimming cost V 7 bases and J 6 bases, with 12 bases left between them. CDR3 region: CSALRGPEAFF. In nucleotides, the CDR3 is TGCAGCGCCTTAAGGGGTCCTGAAGCTTTCTTT.

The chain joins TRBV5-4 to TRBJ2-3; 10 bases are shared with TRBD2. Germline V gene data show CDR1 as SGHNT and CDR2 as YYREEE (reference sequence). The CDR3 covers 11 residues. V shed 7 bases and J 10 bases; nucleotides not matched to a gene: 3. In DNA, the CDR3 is TGTGCCAGCGGGACTAGCGAAGCGCAGTATTTT. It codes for CASGTSEAQYF. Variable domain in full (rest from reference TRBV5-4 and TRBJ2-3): ETGVTQSPTHLIKTRGQQVTLRCSSQSGHNTVSWYQQALGQGPQFIFQYYREEENGRGNFPPRFSGLQFPNYSSELNVNALELDDSALYLCASGTSEAQYFGPGTRLTVL.

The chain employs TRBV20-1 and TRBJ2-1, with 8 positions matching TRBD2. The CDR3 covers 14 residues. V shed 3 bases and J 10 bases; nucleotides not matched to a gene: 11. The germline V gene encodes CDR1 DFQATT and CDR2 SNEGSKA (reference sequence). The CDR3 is CSASSYGGAGEQFF. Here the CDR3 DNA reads TGCAGTGCTAGTAGTTACGGGGGGGCAGGCGAGCAGTTCTTC.

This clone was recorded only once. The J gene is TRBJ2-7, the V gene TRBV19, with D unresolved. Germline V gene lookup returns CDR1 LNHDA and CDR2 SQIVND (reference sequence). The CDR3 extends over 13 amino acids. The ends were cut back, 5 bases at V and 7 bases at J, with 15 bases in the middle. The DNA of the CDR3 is TGTGCCAGTAGTCCGCGGCTAGTCGGGGAGCAGTACTTC. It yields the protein CASSPRLVGEQYF.

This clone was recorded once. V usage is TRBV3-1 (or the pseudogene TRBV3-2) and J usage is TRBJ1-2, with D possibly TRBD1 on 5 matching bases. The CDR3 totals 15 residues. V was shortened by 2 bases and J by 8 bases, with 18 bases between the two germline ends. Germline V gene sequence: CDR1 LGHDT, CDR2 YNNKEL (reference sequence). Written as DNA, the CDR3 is TGTGCCAGCAGCCAAACATTCAGGGTGAGAGGCGGCTACACCTTC. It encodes CASSQTFRVRGGYTF.

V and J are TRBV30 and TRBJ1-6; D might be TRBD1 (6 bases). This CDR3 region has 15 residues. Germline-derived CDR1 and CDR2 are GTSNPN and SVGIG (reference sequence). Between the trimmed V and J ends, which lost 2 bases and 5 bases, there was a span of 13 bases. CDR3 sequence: CAWSPGGGHNSPLHF. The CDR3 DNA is TGTGCCTGGAGTCCCGGGGGGGGGCATAATTCACCCCTCCACTTT.

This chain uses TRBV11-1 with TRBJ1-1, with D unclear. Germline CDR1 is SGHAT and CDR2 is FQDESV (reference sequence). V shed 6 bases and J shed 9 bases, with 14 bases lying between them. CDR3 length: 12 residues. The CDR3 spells CASSPPTVKAFF. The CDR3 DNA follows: TGTGCCAGCAGTCCACCGACGGTAAAAGCTTTCTTT.

CDR3 sequence: CASSQEGTGGLDYGYTF. The CDR3 DNA sequence: TGTGCCAGCAGCCAAGAAGGGACAGGGGGCCTTGACTATGGCTACACCTTC. V usage is TRBV4-2 and J usage is TRBJ1-2, with 12 bases that match TRBD1. CDR1 is LGHNA, CDR2 YNFKEQ, per germline. V lost 0 bases and J lost 3; bases outside the gene matches: 5. The CDR3 runs 17 residues.

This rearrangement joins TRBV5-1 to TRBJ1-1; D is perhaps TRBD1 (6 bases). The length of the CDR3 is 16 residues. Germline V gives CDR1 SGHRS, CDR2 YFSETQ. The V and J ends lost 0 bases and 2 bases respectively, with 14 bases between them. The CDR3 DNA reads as TGCGCCAGCAGCTTGGCCCCGGACAGAACCAACACTGAAGCTTTCTTT. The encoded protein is CASSLAPDRTNTEAFF.

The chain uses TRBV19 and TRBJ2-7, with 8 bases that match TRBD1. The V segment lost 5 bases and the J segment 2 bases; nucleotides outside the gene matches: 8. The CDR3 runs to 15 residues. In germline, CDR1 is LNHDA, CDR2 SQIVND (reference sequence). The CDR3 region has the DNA TGTGCCAGTAGTCCCCCGGGACAGGCGCCCTACGAGCAGTACTTC. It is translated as CASSPPGQAPYEQYF.

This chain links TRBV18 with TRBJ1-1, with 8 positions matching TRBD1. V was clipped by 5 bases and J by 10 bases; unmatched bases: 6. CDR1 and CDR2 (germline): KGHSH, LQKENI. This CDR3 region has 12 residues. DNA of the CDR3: TGTGCCAGCTCATCCGGACAGGGAGTAGCTTTCTTT. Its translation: CASSSGQGVAFF.

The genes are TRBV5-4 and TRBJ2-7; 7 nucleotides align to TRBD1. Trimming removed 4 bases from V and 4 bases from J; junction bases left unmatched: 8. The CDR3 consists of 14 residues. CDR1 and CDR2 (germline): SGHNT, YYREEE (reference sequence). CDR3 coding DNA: TGTGCCAGCAGCGTCCGGGACAGAAATTACGAGCAGTACTTC. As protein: CASSVRDRNYEQYF.